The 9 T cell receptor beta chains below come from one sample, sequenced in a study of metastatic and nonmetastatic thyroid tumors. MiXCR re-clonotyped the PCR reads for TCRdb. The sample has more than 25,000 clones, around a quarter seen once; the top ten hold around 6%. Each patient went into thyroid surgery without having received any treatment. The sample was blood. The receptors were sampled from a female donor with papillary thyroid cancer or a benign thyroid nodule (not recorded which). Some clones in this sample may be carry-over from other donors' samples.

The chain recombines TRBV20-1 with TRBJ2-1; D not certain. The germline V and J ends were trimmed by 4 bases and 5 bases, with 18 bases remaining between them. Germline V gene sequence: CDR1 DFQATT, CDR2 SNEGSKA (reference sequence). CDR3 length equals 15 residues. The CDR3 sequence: CSATDCTPSDNEQFF. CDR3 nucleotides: TGCAGTGCTACGGATTGCACGCCGTCCGACAATGAGCAGTTCTTC.

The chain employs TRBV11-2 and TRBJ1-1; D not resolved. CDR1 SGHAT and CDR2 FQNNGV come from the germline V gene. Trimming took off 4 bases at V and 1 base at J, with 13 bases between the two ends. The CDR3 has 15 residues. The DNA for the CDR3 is TGTGCCAGCAGCTCATCATCGGGTTGGAACACTGAAGCTTTCTTT. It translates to CASSSSSGWNTEAFF.

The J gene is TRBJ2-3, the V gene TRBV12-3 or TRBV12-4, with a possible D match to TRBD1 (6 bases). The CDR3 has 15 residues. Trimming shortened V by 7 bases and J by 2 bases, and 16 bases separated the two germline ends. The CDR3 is CASTPGVLLTDTQYF. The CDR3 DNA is TGTGCCAGCACCCCAGGGGTACTGCTCACAGATACGCAGTATTTT.

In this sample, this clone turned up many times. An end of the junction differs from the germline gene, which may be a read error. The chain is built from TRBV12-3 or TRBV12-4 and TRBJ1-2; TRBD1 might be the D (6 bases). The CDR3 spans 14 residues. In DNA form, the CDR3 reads TGTGCCAGCAGTTTCGGACAGAATAACTGTGGCTACACCTTC. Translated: CASSFGQNNCGYTF.

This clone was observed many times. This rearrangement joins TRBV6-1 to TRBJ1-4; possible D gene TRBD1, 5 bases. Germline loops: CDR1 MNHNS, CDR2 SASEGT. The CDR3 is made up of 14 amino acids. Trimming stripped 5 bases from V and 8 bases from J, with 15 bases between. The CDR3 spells CASSQRGGWEKLFF. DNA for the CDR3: TGTGCCAGCAGTCAACGGGGGGGATGGGAAAAACTGTTTTTT.

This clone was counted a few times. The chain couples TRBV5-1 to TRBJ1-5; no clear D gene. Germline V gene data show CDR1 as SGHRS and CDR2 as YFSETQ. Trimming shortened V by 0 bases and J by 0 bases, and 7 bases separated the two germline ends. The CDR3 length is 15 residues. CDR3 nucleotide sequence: TGCGCCAGCAGCTTGGCTGGATTTAGCAATCAGCCCCAGCATTTT. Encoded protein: CASSLAGFSNQPQHF.

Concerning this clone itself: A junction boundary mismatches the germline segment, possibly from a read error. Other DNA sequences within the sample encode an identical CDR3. The CDR3 loop reads CASSSRLAGRKDTQYF. The CDR3 nucleotides are TGTGCCAGCAGTTCCCGGCTGGCGGGTAGAAAAGATACTCAGTATTTT. The J gene is TRBJ2-3, the V gene TRBV28; D is perhaps TRBD2 (5 bases). This CDR3 is built from 16 residues. Looked up from germline, CDR1 is MDHEN and CDR2 is SYDVKM.

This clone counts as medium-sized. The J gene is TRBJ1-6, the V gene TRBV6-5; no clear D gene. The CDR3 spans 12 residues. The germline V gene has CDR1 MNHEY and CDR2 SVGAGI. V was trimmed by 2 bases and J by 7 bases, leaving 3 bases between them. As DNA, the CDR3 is TGTGCCAGCAGTTACCCGAATTCACCCCTCCACTTT. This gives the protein CASSYPNSPLHF.

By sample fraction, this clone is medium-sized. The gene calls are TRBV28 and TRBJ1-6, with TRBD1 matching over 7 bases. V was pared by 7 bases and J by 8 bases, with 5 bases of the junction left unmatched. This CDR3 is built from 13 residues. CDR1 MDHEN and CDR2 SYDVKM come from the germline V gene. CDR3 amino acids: CASTGQSYSPLHF. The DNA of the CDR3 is TGTGCCAGCACGGGACAGTCGTATTCACCCCTCCACTTT.